The clone carrying this T cell receptor (beta chain) was detected many times. Its specificity is unknown. There were 800,000 to 1,000,000 CD4+ or CD8+ T cells used in the sorted libraries. This specimen comes from a study of neurological immune-mediated disorders. This CDR3 spans 15 amino acids. The germline V and J ends were trimmed by 3 bases and 6 bases, with 16 bases remaining between them. Germline-derived CDR1 and CDR2 are SGHRS and YFSETQ. General study findings and limits: Whereas HTLV-1-associated myelopathy showed the most TCR clonal expansion, multiple sclerosis showed the least, with levels below those of healthy controls.

The authors made cDNA by 5'RACE with 10-nucleotide random UMIs. Each sequencing run yielded over 170 million TCR-beta sequences from 15-18 subjects. TCRdb re-analysed the 5' RACE reads in MiXCR, keeping a single row per CDR3 protein. The sample holds approximately 40,000 distinct CDR3 sequences, approximately 5.1% seen once. The sample comprised CD4+ T cells from blood. This chain uses TRBV5-1 with TRBJ2-1; D might be TRBD2 (5 bases). The sequence derives from a man younger than 30 in good health. The CDR3: CASSSRGHVTNEQFF. CDR3 sequence (DNA): TGCGCCAGCAGCTCGAGAGGGCACGTCACCAATGAGCAGTTCTTC. The variable domain in full, with the rest retrieved from reference TRBV5-1 and TRBJ2-1, is KAGVTQTPRYLIKTRGQQVTLSCSPISGHRSVSWYQQTPGQGLQFLFEYFSETQRNKGNFPGRFSGRQFSNSRSEMNVSTLELGDSALYLCASSSRGHVTNEQFFGPGTRLTVL.